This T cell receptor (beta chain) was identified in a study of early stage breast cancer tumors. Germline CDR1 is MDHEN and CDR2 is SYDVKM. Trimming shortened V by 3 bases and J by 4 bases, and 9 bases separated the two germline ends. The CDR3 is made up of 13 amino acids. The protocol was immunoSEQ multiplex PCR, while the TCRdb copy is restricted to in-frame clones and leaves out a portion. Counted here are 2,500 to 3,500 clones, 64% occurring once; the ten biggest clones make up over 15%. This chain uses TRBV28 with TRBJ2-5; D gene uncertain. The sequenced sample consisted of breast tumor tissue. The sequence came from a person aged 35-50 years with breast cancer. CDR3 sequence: CASSFRWGETQYF. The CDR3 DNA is TGTGCCAGCAGTTTTCGTTGGGGAGAGACCCAGTACTTC.